This TCR beta chain was captured in a study of shared clonotypes between healthy human individuals. Study overall: There were three CD4 naive, three CD4 memory, two CD8 naive and one CD8 memory plates per donor.

Overall study results and limits: Shared clonotypes across all four donors exceeded non-shared ones in generation probability.

The germline V gene has CDR1 SNHLY and CDR2 FYNNEI. Trimming left V 11 bases short and J 4 bases short, with 6 bases between. This CDR3 has 9 residues. Running of the assay took place at deep level. TCRdb keeps only in-frame clones here, not all; method: immunoSEQ multiplex PCR. Of some 2,100,000 clones in the sample, approximately 96% were seen once. This clone came up once. Its antigen remains unidentified. Sequenced: naive CD4+ T cells sorted from blood. The subset here: CD45RA+ positively selected. The chain employs TRBV2 and TRBJ2-7; D gene ambiguous. This receptor was obtained from a man between 18 and 35 years old in good health. CDR3 sequence reads: CACLYEQYF. CDR3 sequence (DNA): TGTGCCTGCCTATACGAGCAGTACTTC.